The rows below give T cell receptor beta chains drawn from one sample of a study of shared clonotypes between healthy human individuals. The repertoire was sequenced with immunoSEQ multiplex PCR; TCRdb's copy has only in-frame clones and lacks some. This sample yields about 2.3 million clones, of which about nine tenths are seen a single time; 0.37% belongs to the top ten. The sequencing input was naive CD4+ T cells from PBMCs. All receptors come from a man younger than 35 in good health. Some clones in this sample may be carry-over from other donors' samples. Both conserved end residues are part of each CDR3. D genes are given only for firm matches. Not every row has a clone size; where given, it reads once, few, many or a size class.

TRBJ1-1	NA	13	NA	TRBV18	CASSLRLNTEAFF	TGTGCCAGCTCACTCCGGTTGAACACTGAAGCTTTCTTT
TRBJ1-1	NA	14	NA	TRBV9	CASSVAGSGTEAFF	TGTGCCAGCAGCGTAGCAGGGTCGGGCACTGAAGCTTTCTTT
TRBJ2-3	TRBD2	18	once	TRBV11-2	CASSLASGRALGTDTQYF	TGTGCCAGCAGCTTAGCTAGCGGGAGGGCTTTGGGCACAGATACGCAGTATTTT
TRBJ2-3	TRBD2	16	NA	TRBV7-3	CASSFGLAGNTDTQYF	TGTGCCAGCAGCTTCGGACTAGCGGGTAACACAGATACGCAGTATTTT
TRBJ2-5	TRBD2	14	NA	TRBV7-3	CASSYSGGQETQYF	TGTGCCAGCAGCTATAGCGGGGGTCAAGAGACCCAGTACTTC
TRBJ1-1	TRBD1	15	NA	TRBV5-1	CASRQGNYENTEAFF	TGCGCCAGCAGACAGGGGAATTATGAGAACACTGAAGCTTTCTTT
TRBJ1-1	TRBD1	14	NA	TRBV5-1	CASSPGQGNTEAFF	TGCGCCAGCAGCCCCGGACAGGGTAACACTGAAGCTTTCTTT
TRBJ2-5	TRBD2	17	NA	TRBV6-1	CASSDSSTSGAKETQYF	TGTGCCAGCAGTGATTCCTCGACTAGCGGGGCCAAAGAGACCCAGTACTTC
TRBJ1-5	TRBD1	14	NA	TRBV6-5	CASRSTGGDQPQHF	TGTGCCAGCAGGTCTACAGGGGGCGACCAGCCCCAGCATTTT
TRBJ2-7	NA	17	NA	TRBV21-1	CASSLRLRGTGHGEQYF	TGTGCCAGCAGCCTACGGCTCCGGGGGACAGGGCATGGGGAGCAGTACTTC